The text below deals with one T cell receptor (beta chain). The sample is drawn from a study of blood T cell repertoires in COVID-19. Whole-study context: Samples taken during acute and convalescent COVID-19 were collected in the United States, Italy and Spain. PBMCs, B-cell-depleted T cells, or T cells were the source of the cDNA or gDNA that made up the material.

Authors' analysis steps: Estimation of nucleated cell counts was performed using reference gene primer amplification. Profiled with immunoSEQ multiplex PCR; TCRdb holds only in-frame clones, not every one. V, J and clone size reflect that table, while D and trimming were determined from the DNA. The sample contains fewer than 85,000 clones, approximately 89% of which appear only once. V lost 0 bases to trimming and J lost 5 bases, with 16 bases between them. The germline gives CDR1 MGHRA, CDR2 YSYEKL. This CDR3 has 16 amino acids. This receptor was taken from a human donor in a cohort sampled during active COVID-19. The chain employs TRBV4-1 and TRBJ1-2; D possibly corresponds to TRBD1 (6 bases). Material: peripheral blood. The DNA for the CDR3 is TGCGCCAGCAGCCAAGATGGCTCCGGTAGGGGGTATGGCTACACCTTC. Amino acids: CASSQDGSGRGYGYTF.